This record concerns one T cell receptor (beta chain) sequence. Profiling relied on immunoSEQ multiplex PCR, and the TCRdb table lists in-frame clones only, not all of them. The sample has about 680,000 clones, more than 70% seen once. This entry belongs to a study of shared clonotypes between healthy human individuals. V was pared by 3 bases and J by 7 bases, with 10 bases between. Germline lookup yields CDR1 SNHLY and CDR2 FYNNEI. The CDR3 totals 13 residues. CD4+ cells yielded CD45RA+ naive and CD45RA-negative memory subsets. The source material was memory CD4+ T cells sorted from blood. As for subset: CD45RA-negative fraction. The J gene is TRBJ1-5, the V gene TRBV2; a possible D gene is TRBD1 (5 bases). The sequence came from a woman aged 30 to 39 in good health. The CDR3 spells CASSDSRDQPQHF. Here the CDR3 DNA reads TGTGCCAGCAGTGATAGTAGGGACCAGCCCCAGCATTTT.